The clone carrying this T cell receptor (beta chain) was picked up a small number of times. What it binds is not known. The data stem from a study of T-cell memory formation after mild COVID-19. Study-wide points: CD8+ contracting clones occupied EMRA, while CD4+ ones occupied mainly CM and EM. Among clones peaking at day 37 in the second wave, SARS-CoV-2 specificity remained unconfirmed.

MiXCR was run by TCRdb on the 5' RACE reads, yielding one entry per CDR3 protein. The table lists some 450,000 distinct CDR3 sequences, 20% of them singletons. Germline V gene data show CDR1 as SQVTM and CDR2 as ANQGSEA. This CDR3 has 11 residues. Deletions cut 4 bases from V and 7 bases from J, with 8 bases between. This TCR derives from an adult woman who had mild COVID-19 (a few samples of this study predate the infection). Cell type and time point are not known. The chain employs TRBV29-1 and TRBJ2-1; D unresolved. Material: PBMCs or a T cell subset sorted from them (not recorded which). The CDR3 region is CSVVVVNEQFF. As DNA, the CDR3 is TGCAGCGTTGTGGTTGTTAATGAGCAGTTCTTC.